Listed below are T cell receptor beta chains from one sample, sequenced in a study of early T cells in non-severe SARS-CoV-2 infection. TCRdb passed the 5' RACE reads through MiXCR, listing each CDR3 protein once. The sample lists tens of thousands of distinct CDR3 sequences, about 12% occurring once. Sequenced sample: whole blood. These receptors all come from an adult who was a healthcare worker with PCR-confirmed SARS-CoV-2 infection or an uninfected control (not recorded which). Both conserved end residues are part of each CDR3. The D gene is left open where the match is weak. The size of a clone is reported for some rows only, either as once, few or many, or as a class for expanded clones.

>TRBV9|few|TRBD1|TRBJ2-7
TGTGCCAGCAGCGGACGGACAGGGGGCTACGAGCAGTACTTC
CASSGRTGGYEQYF
>TRBV6-6|NA|TRBD1|TRBJ2-3
TGTGCCAGCAGGGGGACAGGGATGAGGACAGATACGCAGTATTTT
CASRGTGMRTDTQYF
>TRBV5-1|many|NA|TRBJ2-4
TGCGCCAGCAGCTTGGCAGGGGGGCTAGCCAAAAACATTCAGTACTTC
CASSLAGGLAKNIQYF
>TRBV11-2|few|NA|TRBJ2-5
TGTGCCAGCACCTCCCAGCCCCGGGAGACCCAGTACTTC
CASTSQPRETQYF
>TRBV19|few|NA|TRBJ2-1
TGTGCCAGTACCTTCTCCAATTACAATGAGCAGTTCTTC
CASTFSNYNEQFF
>TRBV11-2|many|TRBD2|TRBJ2-1
TGTGCCAGCAGCTACCGGGGGGGCCAAACCTACAATGAGCAGTTCTTC
CASSYRGGQTYNEQFF
>TRBV6-2/TRBV6-3|NA|TRBD1|TRBJ1-2
TGTGCCAGCAGGCCCCCGGGACAGTTATATGGCTACACCTTC
CASRPPGQLYGYTF
>TRBV28|few|TRBD1|TRBJ2-7
TGTGCCAGCAGTCCACACCAACAGGGGGTTTACGAGCAGTACTTC
CASSPHQQGVYEQYF
>TRBV30|NA|NA|TRBJ2-4
TGTGCCTGGAGGACCTTAGCCAAAAACATTCAGTACTTC
CAWRTLAKNIQYF
>TRBV12-3/TRBV12-4|few|TRBD2|TRBJ2-7
TGTGCCAGCAGTAAAACGGGACTAGCGGGAGGTCCGGTATACGAGCAGTACTTC
CASSKTGLAGGPVYEQYF
>TRBV1|NA|NA|TRBJ2-1
TGCACCAGCAGCCAAGATGCGGGGGGCTGGGGAATGTCCTACAATGAGCAGTTCTTC
CTSSQDAGGWGMSYNEQFF
>TRBV19|NA|NA|TRBJ2-1
TGTGCCAGTAGTATTCTCACAGACAATGAGCAGTTCTTC
CASSILTDNEQFF
>TRBV12-3/TRBV12-4|many|NA|TRBJ2-3
TGTGCCAGCAGTTCGGATTCGTGGGGGGCCACAGATACGCAGTATTTT
CASSSDSWGATDTQYF
>TRBV7-2|many|NA|TRBJ1-6
TGTGCCAGCAGCTCAAATAATTCACCCCTCCACTTT
CASSSNNSPLHF
>TRBV7-2|few|TRBD2|TRBJ2-3
TGTGCCAGCAGCTTAAAAGCGGGAGCTGCAGATACGCAGTATTTT
CASSLKAGAADTQYF
>TRBV27|few|NA|TRBJ2-7
TGTGCCAGCAGTTTCTCCCCTCAGGCGTACGAGCAGTACTTC
CASSFSPQAYEQYF
>TRBV11-1|NA|NA|TRBJ1-1
TGTGCCAGCAGCTTAGCAGGCCAGGGCGGAGCTTTCTTT
CASSLAGQGGAFF